The entry below gives a single T cell receptor (beta chain) sequence along with its context. Its cognate antigen is unknown. This entry is derived from a study of CXCR3-negative and CXCR3-positive naive CD8 T cells. Study-wide context: The dataset comprises 110 million to 150 million TRB reads in total, with about 1.5 +/- 0.3 million reads per library. Regarding the study as a whole: Both naive subsets carried similar amounts of surface CD5, so TCR strength was inferred from TRB CDR3 properties. Memory cells differed in TRBV-TRBJ usage, but naive CXCR3-negative and CXCR3-positive cells had similar usage. CXCR3-positive naive cells had TRB CDR3s that were more hydrophobic than CXCR3-negative naive cells had.

UMI labels and 5' RACE were used to prepare the TRB cDNA libraries. TCRdb re-called the 5' RACE reads and shows each CDR3 protein once, DNA omitted. The sample's table shows tens of thousands of distinct CDR3 sequences. The CDR3 contains 14 residues. Germline V CDR1 and CDR2: MGHDK, SYGVNS. The sample was naive CXCR3+ CD8+ T cells from blood. Subset: CD45RO-CCR7+CD27+CD95- naive CD8+ T cells expressing CXCR3 (TNR3+). The clonotype originates from a human donor in good health. Some clones in this sample may be carry-over from other donors' samples. V is TRBV25-1 and J is TRBJ1-2; TCRdb gives TRBD1 as the D gene, but with no DNA this cannot be confirmed. The CDR3 is CASSEVGTDYGYTF.